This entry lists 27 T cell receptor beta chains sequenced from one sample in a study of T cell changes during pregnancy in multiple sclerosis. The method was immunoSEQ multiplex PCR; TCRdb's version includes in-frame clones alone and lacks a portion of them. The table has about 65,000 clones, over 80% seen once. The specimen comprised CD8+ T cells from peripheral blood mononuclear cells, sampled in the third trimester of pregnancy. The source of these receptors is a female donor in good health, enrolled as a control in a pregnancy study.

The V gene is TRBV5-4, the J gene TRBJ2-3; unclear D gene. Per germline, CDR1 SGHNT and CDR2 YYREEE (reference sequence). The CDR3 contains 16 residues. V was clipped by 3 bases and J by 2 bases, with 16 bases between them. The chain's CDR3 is CASSSSAETHTDTQYF. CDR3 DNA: TGTGCCAGCAGCTCCTCCGCGGAGACCCACACAGATACGCAGTATTTT.

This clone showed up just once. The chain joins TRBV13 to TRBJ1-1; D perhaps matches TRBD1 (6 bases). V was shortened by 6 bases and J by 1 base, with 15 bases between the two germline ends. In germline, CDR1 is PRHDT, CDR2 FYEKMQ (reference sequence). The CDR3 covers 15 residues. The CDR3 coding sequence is TGTGCCAGCAGAAGACATGACAGGAGGAACACTGAAGCTTTCTTT. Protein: CASRRHDRRNTEAFF.

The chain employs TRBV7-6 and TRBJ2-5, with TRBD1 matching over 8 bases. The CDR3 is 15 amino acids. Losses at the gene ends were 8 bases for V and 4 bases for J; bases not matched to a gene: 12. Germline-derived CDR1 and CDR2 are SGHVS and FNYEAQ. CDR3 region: CASGKGGRGRETQYF. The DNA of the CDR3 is TGTGCCAGCGGTAAGGGGGGCAGGGGGCGAGAGACCCAGTACTTC.

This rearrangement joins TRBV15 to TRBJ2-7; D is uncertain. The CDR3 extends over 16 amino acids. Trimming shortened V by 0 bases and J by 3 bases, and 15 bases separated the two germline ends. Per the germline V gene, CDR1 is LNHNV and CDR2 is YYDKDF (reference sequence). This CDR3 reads CATSRDMRNAHYEQYF. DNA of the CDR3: TGTGCCACCAGCAGAGATATGAGGAATGCCCACTACGAGCAGTACTTC.

CDR3 nucleotide sequence: TGTGCCAGCCTCATCTCCGAGCAAGGCTACACCTTC. Translating it yields CASLISEQGYTF. The V and J genes are TRBV7-9 and TRBJ1-2; D ambiguous. The CDR3 is made up of 12 amino acids. V shed 8 bases and J shed 8 bases, with 15 bases lying between them. Per germline, CDR1 SEHNR and CDR2 FQNEAQ (reference sequence).

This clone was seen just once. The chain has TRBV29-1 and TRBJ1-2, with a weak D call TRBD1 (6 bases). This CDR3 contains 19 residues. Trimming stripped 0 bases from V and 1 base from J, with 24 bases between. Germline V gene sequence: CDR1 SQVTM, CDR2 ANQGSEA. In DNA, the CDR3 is TGCAGCGTTGAAGATCTCGGAAGACCGGGACAAACAATTAACTATGGCTACACCTTC. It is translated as CSVEDLGRPGQTINYGYTF.

The CDR3 DNA sequence: TGTGCCAGCAGCTTAGCGGTAGGGGTGGCCTATGGCTACACCTTC. This gives the protein CASSLAVGVAYGYTF. V gene TRBV7-9 combines with J gene TRBJ1-2; D might be TRBD1 (5 bases). The germline CDR1 and CDR2 sequences are SEHNR and FQNEAQ (reference sequence). This CDR3 spans 15 amino acids. The ends were cut back, 0 bases at V and 4 bases at J, with 12 bases in the middle.

Written as DNA, the CDR3 is TGTGCCAGCAGCTTAGGAGGAGGGTACGAGCAGTACTTC. Translation: CASSLGGGYEQYF. V usage is TRBV11-2 and J usage is TRBJ2-7; perhaps TRBD2 as D (6 bases). CDR1 SGHAT and CDR2 FQNNGV come from the germline V gene. The CDR3 consists of 13 residues. V dropped 1 base and J dropped 4 bases, with 8 bases sitting between them. The whole variable domain, remainder taken from reference TRBV11-2 and TRBJ2-7, is EAGVAQSPRYKIIEKRQSVAFWCNPISGHATLYWYQQILGQGPKLLIQFQNNGVVDDSQLPKDRFSAERLKGVDSTLKIQPAKLEDSAVYLCASSLGGGYEQYFGPGTRLTVT.

CDR3: CASSSKGWSNEKLFF. The CDR3, as DNA: TGTGCCAGCAGCTCAAAGGGGTGGAGTAATGAAAAACTGTTTTTT. This chain joins TRBV5-6 and TRBJ1-4; a possible D gene is TRBD1 (5 bases). Trimming cost V 3 bases and J 4 bases, with 13 bases left between them. CDR3 length: 15 residues. CDR1 is SGHDT, CDR2 YYEEEE, per germline.

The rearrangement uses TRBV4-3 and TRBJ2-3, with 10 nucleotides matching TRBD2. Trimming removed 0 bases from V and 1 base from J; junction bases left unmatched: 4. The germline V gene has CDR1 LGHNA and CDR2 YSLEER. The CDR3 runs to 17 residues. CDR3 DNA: TGCGCCAGCAGCCAAGACCTTCTAGCGGGGGGCACAGATACGCAGTATTTT. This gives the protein CASSQDLLAGGTDTQYF.

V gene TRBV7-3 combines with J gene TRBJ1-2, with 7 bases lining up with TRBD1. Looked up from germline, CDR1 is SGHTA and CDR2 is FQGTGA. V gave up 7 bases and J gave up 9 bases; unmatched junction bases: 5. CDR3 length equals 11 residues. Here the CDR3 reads CASTRQGCYTF. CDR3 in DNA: TGTGCCAGCACCCGACAGGGTTGCTACACCTTC.

Here the CDR3 reads CASSFSSGTSREQYF. CDR3 nucleotides: TGTGCCAGCAGCTTTTCGAGCGGGACATCTCGGGAGCAGTACTTC. The chain employs TRBV7-6 and TRBJ2-7, with a tentative D call TRBD2 (7 bases). V was cut by 3 bases and J by 7 bases, with 19 bases left in between. CDR3 length equals 15 residues. Germline V gene sequence: CDR1 SGHVS, CDR2 FNYEAQ.

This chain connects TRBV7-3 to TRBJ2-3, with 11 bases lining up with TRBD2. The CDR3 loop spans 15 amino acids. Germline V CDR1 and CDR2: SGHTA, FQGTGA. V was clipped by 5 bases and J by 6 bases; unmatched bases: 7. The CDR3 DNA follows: TGTGCCAGCAGCCGTAGCGGGGGGGCCGGGGATACGCAGTATTTT. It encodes CASSRSGGAGDTQYF.

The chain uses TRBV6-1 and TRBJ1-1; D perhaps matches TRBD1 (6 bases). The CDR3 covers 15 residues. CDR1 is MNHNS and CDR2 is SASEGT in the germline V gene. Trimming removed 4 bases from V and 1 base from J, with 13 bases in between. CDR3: CASSGTLGQNTEAFF. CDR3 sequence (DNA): TGTGCCAGCAGTGGGACCTTGGGACAGAACACTGAAGCTTTCTTT.

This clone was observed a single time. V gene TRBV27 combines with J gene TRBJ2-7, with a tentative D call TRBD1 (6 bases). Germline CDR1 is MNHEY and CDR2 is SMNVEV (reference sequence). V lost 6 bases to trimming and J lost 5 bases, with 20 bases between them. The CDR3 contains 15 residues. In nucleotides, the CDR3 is TGTGCCAGCAGCCGAAGGGGGAACCTAGACCACGAGCAGTACTTC. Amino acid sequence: CASSRRGNLDHEQYF.

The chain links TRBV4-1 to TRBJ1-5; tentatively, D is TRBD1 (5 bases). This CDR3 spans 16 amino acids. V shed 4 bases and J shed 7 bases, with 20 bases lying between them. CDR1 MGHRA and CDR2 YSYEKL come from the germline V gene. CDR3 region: CASSPALTTDSQPQHF. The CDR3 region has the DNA TGCGCCAGCAGCCCAGCACTCACAACCGACAGCCAGCCCCAGCATTTT.

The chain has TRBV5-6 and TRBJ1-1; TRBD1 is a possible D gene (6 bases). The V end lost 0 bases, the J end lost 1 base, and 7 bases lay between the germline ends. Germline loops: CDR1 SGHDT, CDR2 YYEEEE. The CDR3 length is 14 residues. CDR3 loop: CASSLGQANTEAFF. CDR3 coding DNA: TGTGCCAGCAGCTTGGGACAGGCGAACACTGAAGCTTTCTTT.

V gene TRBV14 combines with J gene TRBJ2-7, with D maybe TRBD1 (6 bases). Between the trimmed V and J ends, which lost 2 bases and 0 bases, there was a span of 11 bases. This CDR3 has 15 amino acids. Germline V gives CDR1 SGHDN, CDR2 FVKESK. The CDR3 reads CASSQQGKDSYEQYF. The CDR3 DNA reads TGTGCCAGCAGCCAACAGGGGAAGGACTCCTACGAGCAGTACTTC.

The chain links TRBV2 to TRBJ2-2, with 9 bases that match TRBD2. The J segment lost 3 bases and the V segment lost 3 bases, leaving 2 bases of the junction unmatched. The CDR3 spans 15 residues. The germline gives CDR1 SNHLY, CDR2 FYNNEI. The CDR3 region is CASSDPSGDTGELFF. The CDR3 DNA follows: TGTGCCAGCAGTGACCCTAGCGGGGACACCGGGGAGCTGTTTTTT.

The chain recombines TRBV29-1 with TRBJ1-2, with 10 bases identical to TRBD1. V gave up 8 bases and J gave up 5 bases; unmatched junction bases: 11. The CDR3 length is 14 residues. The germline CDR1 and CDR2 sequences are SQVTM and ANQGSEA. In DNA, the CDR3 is TGCAGCATTGGACAGGGGGTGATTCGATATGGCTACACCTTC. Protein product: CSIGQGVIRYGYTF.

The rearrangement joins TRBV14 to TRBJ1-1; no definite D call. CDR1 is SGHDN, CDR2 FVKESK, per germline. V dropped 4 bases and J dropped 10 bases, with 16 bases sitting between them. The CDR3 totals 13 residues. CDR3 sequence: CASSPGPTAGAFF. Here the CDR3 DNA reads TGTGCCAGCAGCCCAGGCCCCACCGCCGGAGCTTTCTTT.

The CDR3 DNA is TGTGCCAGCAGCTTAGGTACAGGGGGCGCCTACGAGCAGTACTTC. Protein sequence: CASSLGTGGAYEQYF. This chain connects TRBV11-2 to TRBJ2-7, with 9 bases identical to TRBD1. The trim removed 1 base at V and 2 bases at J, leaving 3 bases unmatched. Germline V gene lookup returns CDR1 SGHAT and CDR2 FQNNGV. This CDR3 contains 15 residues.

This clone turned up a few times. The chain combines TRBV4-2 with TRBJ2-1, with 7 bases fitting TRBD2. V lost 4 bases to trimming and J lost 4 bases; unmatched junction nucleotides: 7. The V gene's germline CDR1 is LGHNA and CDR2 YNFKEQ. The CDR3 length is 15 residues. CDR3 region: CASSLDTGGYNEQFF. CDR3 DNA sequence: TGTGCCAGCAGCCTAGATACCGGGGGGTACAATGAGCAGTTCTTC.

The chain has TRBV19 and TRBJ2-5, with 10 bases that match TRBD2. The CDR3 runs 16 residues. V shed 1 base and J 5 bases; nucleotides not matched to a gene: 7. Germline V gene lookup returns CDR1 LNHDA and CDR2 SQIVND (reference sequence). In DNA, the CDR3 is TGTGCCAGTAGTATAGGAGCGGGGGGGGTGTTGGAGACCCAGTACTTC. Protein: CASSIGAGGVLETQYF. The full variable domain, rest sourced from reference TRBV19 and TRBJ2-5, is DGGITQSPKYLFRKEGQNVTLSCEQNLNHDAMYWYRQDPGQGLRLIYYSQIVNDFQKGDIAEGYSVSREKKESFPLTVTSAQKNPTAFYLCASSIGAGGVLETQYFGPGTRLLVL.

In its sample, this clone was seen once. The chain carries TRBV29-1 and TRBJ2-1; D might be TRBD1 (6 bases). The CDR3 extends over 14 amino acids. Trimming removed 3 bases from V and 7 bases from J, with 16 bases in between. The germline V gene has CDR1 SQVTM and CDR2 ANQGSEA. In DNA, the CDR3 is TGCAGCGTTGATTTTACAGGGTCCCGTAATGAGCAGTTCTTC. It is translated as CSVDFTGSRNEQFF.

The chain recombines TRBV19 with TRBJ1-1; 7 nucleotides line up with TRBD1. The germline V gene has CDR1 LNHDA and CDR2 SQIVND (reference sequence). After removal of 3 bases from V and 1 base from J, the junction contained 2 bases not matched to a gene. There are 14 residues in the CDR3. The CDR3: CASSMWTGNTEAFF. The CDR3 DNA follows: TGTGCCAGTAGTATGTGGACAGGGAACACTGAAGCTTTCTTT.

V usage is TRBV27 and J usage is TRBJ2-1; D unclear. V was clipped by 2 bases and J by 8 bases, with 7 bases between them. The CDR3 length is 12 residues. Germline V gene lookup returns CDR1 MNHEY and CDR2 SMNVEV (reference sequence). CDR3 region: CASSLPGYEQFF. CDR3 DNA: TGTGCCAGCAGTTTACCCGGGTATGAGCAGTTCTTC.